This TCR beta chain was recorded in a study of control samples from healthy donors and cancer patients. This clone was detected once. Measured with immunoSEQ multiplex PCR; TCRdb has only the in-frame clones, and not every one. This repertoire shows 190,000 or so clones, 90% to 95% found once; its top ten account for over 1.1%. Trimming cost V 4 bases and J 5 bases, with 8 bases left between them. Germline CDR1 is PRHDT and CDR2 is FYEKMQ (reference sequence). This CDR3 contains 12 residues. Sequencing used blood. This receptor was identified in a young man in good health. V usage is TRBV13 and J usage is TRBJ1-2, with D possibly being TRBD1 (6 bases). The CDR3 protein is CASSSQGYGYTF. In DNA, the CDR3 is TGTGCCAGCAGCTCACAGGGATATGGCTACACCTTC.